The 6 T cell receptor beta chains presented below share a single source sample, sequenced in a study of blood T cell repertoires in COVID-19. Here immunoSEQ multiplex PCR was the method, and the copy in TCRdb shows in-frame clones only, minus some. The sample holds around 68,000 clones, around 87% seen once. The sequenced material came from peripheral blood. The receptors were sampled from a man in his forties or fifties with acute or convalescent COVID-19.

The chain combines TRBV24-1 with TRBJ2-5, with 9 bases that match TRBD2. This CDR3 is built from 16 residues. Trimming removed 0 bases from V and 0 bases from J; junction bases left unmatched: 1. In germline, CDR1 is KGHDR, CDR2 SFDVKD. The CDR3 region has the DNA TGTGCCACCAGTGATTTGTCTAGCGGGAACCAAGAGACCCAGTACTTC. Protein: CATSDLSSGNQETQYF.

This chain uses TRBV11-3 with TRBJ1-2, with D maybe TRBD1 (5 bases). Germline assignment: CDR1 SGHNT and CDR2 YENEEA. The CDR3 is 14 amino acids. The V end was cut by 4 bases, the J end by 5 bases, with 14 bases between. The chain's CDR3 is CASSSVAGMYGYTF. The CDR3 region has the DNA TGTGCCAGCAGCTCCGTGGCAGGGATGTATGGCTACACCTTC. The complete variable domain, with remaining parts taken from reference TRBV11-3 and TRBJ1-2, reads EAGVVQSPRYKIIEKKQPVAFWCNPISGHNTLYWYLQNLGQGPELLIRYENEEAVDDSQLPKDRFSAERLKGVDSTLKIQPAELGDSAVYLCASSSVAGMYGYTFGSGTRLTVV.

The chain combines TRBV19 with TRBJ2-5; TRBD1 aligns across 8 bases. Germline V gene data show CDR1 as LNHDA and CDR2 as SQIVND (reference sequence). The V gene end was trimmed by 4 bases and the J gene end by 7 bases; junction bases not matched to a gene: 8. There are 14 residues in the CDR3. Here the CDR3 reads CASSRDRGRGTQYF. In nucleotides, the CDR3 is TGTGCCAGTAGTAGAGACAGGGGTAGAGGGACCCAGTACTTC.

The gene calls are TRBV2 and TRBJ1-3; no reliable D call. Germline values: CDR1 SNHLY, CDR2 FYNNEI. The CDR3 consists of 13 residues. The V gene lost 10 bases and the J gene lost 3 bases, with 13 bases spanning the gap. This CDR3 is CATLVRSGNTIYF. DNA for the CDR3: TGTGCCACCTTAGTACGAAGTGGAAACACCATATATTTT. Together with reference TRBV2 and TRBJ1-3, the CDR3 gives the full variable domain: EPEVTQTPSHQVTQMGQEVILRCVPISNHLYFYWYRQILGQKVEFLVSFYNNEISEKSEIFDDQFSVERPDGSNFTLKIRSTKLEDSAMYFCATLVRSGNTIYFGEGSWLTVV.

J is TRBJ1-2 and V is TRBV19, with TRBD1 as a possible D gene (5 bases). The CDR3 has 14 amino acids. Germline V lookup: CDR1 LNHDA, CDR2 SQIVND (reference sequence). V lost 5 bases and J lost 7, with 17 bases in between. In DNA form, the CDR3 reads TGTGCCAGTAGTGTGTTTAGGGACTTGGGTGGCTACACCTTC. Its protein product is CASSVFRDLGGYTF.

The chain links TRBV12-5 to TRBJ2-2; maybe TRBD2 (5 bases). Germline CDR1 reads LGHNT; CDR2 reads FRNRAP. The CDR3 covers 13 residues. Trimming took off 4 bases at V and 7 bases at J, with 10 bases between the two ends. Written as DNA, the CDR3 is TGTGCTAGTGGTTGGGGAGAGGGCGGGGAGCTGTTTTTT. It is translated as CASGWGEGGELFF.